The entry below gives a single TCR beta chain sequence along with its context. The antigen is not known. The entry originates in a study of blood T cells in healthy people across ages. Germline loops: CDR1 MNHEY, CDR2 SVGAGI. CDR3 length: 16 amino acids. V was clipped by 2 bases and J by 2 bases, with 16 bases between them. Through a sample-barcoded 5' primer and a J-beta primer mix, a second PCR was run for roughly 6 to 11 cycles. Each CDR3 protein is one row after TCRdb ran MiXCR on the 5' RACE reads. The data hold around 1,000,000 distinct CDR3 sequences, with approximately 25% observed a single time. Study findings and constraints: Donor CMV infection status was unknown, possibly confounding age-related changes in expanded clonotypes.

The same data also contributed to another study, on T cells of mothers and their children.

The V and J genes are TRBV6-5 and TRBJ2-7; TRBD2 is a possible D gene (5 bases). The clonotype originates from a girl aged 2-10 years in good health. The material sequenced was blood. The CDR3: CASSYTGLADTYEQYF. CDR3 nucleotide sequence: TGTGCCAGCAGTTACACCGGCCTAGCAGATACCTACGAGCAGTACTTC.